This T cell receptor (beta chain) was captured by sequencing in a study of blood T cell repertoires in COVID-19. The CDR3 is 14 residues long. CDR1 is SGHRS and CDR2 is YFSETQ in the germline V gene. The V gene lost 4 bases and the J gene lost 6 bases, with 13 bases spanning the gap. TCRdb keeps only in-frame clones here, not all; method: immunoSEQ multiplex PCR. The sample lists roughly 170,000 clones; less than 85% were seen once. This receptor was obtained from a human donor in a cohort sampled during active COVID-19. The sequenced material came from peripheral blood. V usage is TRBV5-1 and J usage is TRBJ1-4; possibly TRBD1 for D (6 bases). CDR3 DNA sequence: TGCGCCAGCAGCAAACAGGGTTACGATGAAAAACTGTTTTTT. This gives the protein CASSKQGYDEKLFF.